The present T cell receptor beta chain was sequenced within a study of blood T cell repertoires in COVID-19. The wider study: Whether acute or convalescent, the COVID-19 samples came from the United States, Italy and Spain. T cells, B-cell-depleted T cells, or PBMCs supplied cDNA or gDNA.

There are 14 residues in the CDR3. Germline values: CDR1 SGHAT, CDR2 FQNNGV. The V end lost 1 base, the J end lost 3 bases, and 7 bases lay between the germline ends. Original processing methods: How many nucleated cells were present was estimated from reference gene primer amplification. The repertoire was sequenced with immunoSEQ multiplex PCR; TCRdb's copy has only in-frame clones and lacks some. V, J and clone size are taken as reported in that table, and D and trimming were inferred from the DNA itself. Of 150,000 to 200,000 clones detected, roughly four fifths appear once; the ten largest clones hold about an eighth.

The sequence was obtained from a man between 65 and 80 years old who had recovered from COVID-19. The chain has TRBV11-2 and TRBJ1-5; a weak D match, TRBD1 (5 bases). Specimen: peripheral blood. CDR3: CASSLGQNNQPQHF. CDR3 in DNA: TGTGCCAGCAGCTTAGGACAGAACAATCAGCCCCAGCATTTT. Drawing the rest from reference TRBV11-2 and TRBJ1-5, the complete variable domain is EAGVAQSPRYKIIEKRQSVAFWCNPISGHATLYWYQQILGQGPKLLIQFQNNGVVDDSQLPKDRFSAERLKGVDSTLKIQPAKLEDSAVYLCASSLGQNNQPQHFGDGTRLSIL.